This TCR beta chain was captured by sequencing in a study of blood T cell repertoires in COVID-19. Overall study: Material from acute and convalescent COVID-19 was sourced from the United States, Italy and Spain.

Germline CDR1 LNHDA, CDR2 SQIVND (reference sequence). J was trimmed by 3 bases and V by 4 bases; bases with no gene match: 4. CDR3 length equals 15 residues. Measured with immunoSEQ multiplex PCR; TCRdb has only the in-frame clones, and not every one. The sample holds approximately 100,000 clones, 65% to 90% seen once. Sequences were obtained from peripheral blood. The chain combines TRBV19 with TRBJ1-2; TRBD1 agrees at 11 bases. The sequence was obtained from a man in his sixties with acute or convalescent COVID-19. CDR3 loop: CASSTGTGGYYGYTF. DNA for the CDR3: TGTGCCAGTAGTACCGGGACAGGGGGTTACTATGGCTACACCTTC.